The 27 T cell receptor beta chains given below trace back to one sample, sequenced in a study of blood T cell repertoires in COVID-19. Using immunoSEQ multiplex PCR, the repertoire was profiled, and TCRdb retains in-frame clones only, with some absent. The data show fewer than 200,000 clones, approximately 79% seen once. The sample consisted of peripheral blood. These receptors were collected from a woman of 80 years or more with acute or convalescent COVID-19.

V gene TRBV18 combines with J gene TRBJ1-2; D is unresolved. CDR1 KGHSH and CDR2 LQKENI come from the germline V gene. This CDR3 spans 14 amino acids. Trimming removed 2 bases at V and 5 bases at J, with 12 bases between. The CDR3 is CASSPGGDPYGYTF. CDR3 in DNA: TGTGCCAGCTCACCAGGAGGAGATCCTTATGGCTACACCTTC.

The rearrangement uses TRBV7-9 and TRBJ2-3; 8 nucleotides match TRBD1. Trimming cost V 4 bases and J 6 bases; bases outside gene matches: 6. Germline CDR1 SEHNR, CDR2 FQNEAQ (reference sequence). The CDR3 has 14 amino acids. DNA for the CDR3: TGTGCCAGCAGCTATGACAGGGGATGGGATACGCAGTATTTT. Translated: CASSYDRGWDTQYF. The whole variable domain, remainder taken from reference TRBV7-9 and TRBJ2-3, is DTGVSQNPRHKITKRGQNVTFRCDPISEHNRLYWYRQTLGQGPEFLTYFQNEAQLEKSRLLSDRFSAERPKGSFSTLEIQRTEQGDSAMYLCASSYDRGWDTQYFGPGTRLTVL.

V gene TRBV6-1 combines with J gene TRBJ1-2; D is possibly TRBD1 (5 bases). Germline assignment: CDR1 MNHNS and CDR2 SASEGT. The length of the CDR3 is 13 residues. V lost 2 bases to trimming and J lost 8 bases, with 12 bases between them. CDR3 residues: CASSESRDRGYTF. In DNA form, the CDR3 reads TGTGCCAGCAGTGAAAGCAGGGATCGCGGCTACACCTTC.

The chain couples TRBV9 to TRBJ1-2; D is ambiguous. The V gene's germline CDR1 is SGDLS and CDR2 YYNGEE. This CDR3 contains 16 residues. The V and J ends lost 0 bases and 7 bases respectively, with 19 bases between them. Here the CDR3 DNA reads TGTGCCAGCAGCGTAGATGGTCGGGGTCAGGCGCCTGGCTACACCTTC. This translates into CASSVDGRGQAPGYTF.

This chain connects TRBV6-5 to TRBJ2-1, with a weak D call TRBD2 (6 bases). V dropped 6 bases and J dropped 3 bases, with 15 bases sitting between them. Germline assignment: CDR1 MNHEY and CDR2 SVGAGI. The CDR3 spans 15 residues. CDR3 protein: CASSSTRGVYNEQFF. DNA for the CDR3: TGTGCCAGCAGCTCAACCCGCGGGGTCTACAATGAGCAGTTCTTC.

This clone has a handful of counts. The chain is built from TRBV18 and TRBJ1-6, with a possible D match to TRBD1 (5 bases). Germline V gene sequence: CDR1 KGHSH, CDR2 LQKENI. Deletions cut 3 bases from V and 7 bases from J, with 13 bases between. The CDR3 totals 15 residues. The CDR3 sequence: CASSPRGRENSPLHF. The CDR3 DNA reads TGTGCCAGCTCACCGCGGGGCCGGGAGAATTCACCCCTCCACTTT.

A few counts support this clone. The chain couples TRBV11-3 to TRBJ2-3; a possible D gene is TRBD2 (5 bases). Trimming removed 1 base from V and 6 bases from J, with 17 bases in between. This CDR3 region has 16 residues. Germline V lookup: CDR1 SGHNT, CDR2 YENEEA. CDR3 nucleotide sequence: TGTGCCAGCAGCTTAGGTGCGAGCGGAGCCTTTGATACGCAGTATTTT. This gives the protein CASSLGASGAFDTQYF.

This chain uses TRBV30 with TRBJ1-6, with a tentative D call TRBD1 (5 bases). The CDR3 has 15 residues. Germline V lookup: CDR1 GTSNPN, CDR2 SVGIG (reference sequence). Trimming stripped 0 bases from V and 7 bases from J, with 13 bases between. The CDR3 reads CAWSVWQGGNSPLHF. CDR3 nucleotides: TGTGCCTGGAGTGTATGGCAGGGAGGAAATTCACCCCTCCACTTT.

V usage is TRBV28 and J usage is TRBJ1-1; TRBD1 is a possible D gene (5 bases). V was trimmed by 7 bases and J by 3 bases, leaving 9 bases between them. This CDR3 region has 12 residues. CDR1 and CDR2 from the germline V gene are MDHEN and SYDVKM. The CDR3 coding sequence is TGTGCCAGCACAACAGGAGACACTGAAGCTTTCTTT. It is translated as CASTTGDTEAFF.

The chain uses TRBV7-9 and TRBJ2-1; 10 bases are shared with TRBD2. The germline gives CDR1 SEHNR, CDR2 FQNEAQ (reference sequence). The CDR3 has 16 amino acids. V was pared by 2 bases and J by 5 bases, with 6 bases of the junction left unmatched. CDR3 DNA sequence: TGTGCCAGCAGCTTAAGGGCTAGCGGGAGCGACAATGAGCAGTTCTTC. It encodes CASSLRASGSDNEQFF.

The chain combines TRBV5-1 with TRBJ2-1; TRBD1 matches at 8 bases. The V gene's germline CDR1 is SGHRS and CDR2 YFSETQ. The V and J ends lost 3 bases and 2 bases, in that order; junction bases with no gene match: 4. The CDR3 is 15 amino acids. For the CDR3, the DNA is TGCGCCAGCAGCTCCGGACAGGGTCCCTACAATGAGCAGTTCTTC. It codes for CASSSGQGPYNEQFF.

In this sample, this clone turned up a few times. The chain has TRBV28 and TRBJ1-1; D is undetermined. The CDR3 length is 13 residues. CDR1 is MDHEN, CDR2 SYDVKM, per germline. Trimming shortened V by 10 bases and J by 0 bases, and 12 bases separated the two germline ends. CDR3 sequence (DNA): TGTGCCACTCGACGGAGCCTGAACACTGAAGCTTTCTTT. Residues: CATRRSLNTEAFF.

The chain combines TRBV28 with TRBJ2-6, with 10 bases aligning to TRBD1. The J segment lost 0 bases and the V segment lost 4 bases, leaving 9 bases of the junction unmatched. The CDR3 has 19 amino acids. CDR1 is MDHEN, CDR2 SYDVKM, per germline. The CDR3 bases are TGTGCCAGCAGTTCGTCCCGGGACAGGGGTAACTCTGGGGCCAACGTCCTGACTTTC. It encodes CASSSSRDRGNSGANVLTF.

The genes are TRBV27 and TRBJ1-2; 9 bases agree with TRBD1. V gave up 5 bases and J gave up 6 bases; unmatched junction bases: 7. CDR1 and CDR2 (germline): MNHEY, SMNVEV (reference sequence). This CDR3 is 14 amino acids long. The CDR3 sequence: CASSPGDRVDGYTF. The CDR3 DNA follows: TGTGCCAGCAGTCCCGGGGACAGGGTCGATGGCTACACCTTC.

The gene calls are TRBV5-6 and TRBJ2-3; no clear D gene. V lost 0 bases and J lost 6, with 8 bases in between. The germline V gene has CDR1 SGHDT and CDR2 YYEEEE. The CDR3 sequence is 13 residues long. The CDR3 loop reads CASSLVSVDTQYF. CDR3 nucleotides: TGTGCCAGCAGCTTGGTGAGCGTCGATACGCAGTATTTT.

The rearrangement uses TRBV18 and TRBJ1-4; 10 positions match TRBD1. After removal of 2 bases from V and 0 bases from J, the junction contained 15 bases not matched to a gene. Germline values: CDR1 KGHSH, CDR2 LQKENI. The CDR3 is made up of 21 amino acids. The CDR3 DNA reads TGTGCCAGCTCACCATACCGCGGCGGGACAGGGGAACCGGCAACTAATGAAAAACTGTTTTTT. Translating gives CASSPYRGGTGEPATNEKLFF.

This clone came up a few times. This chain links TRBV7-3 with TRBJ2-7, with 8 bases aligning to TRBD1. This CDR3 has 13 residues. Germline trimming cut 5 bases from V and 2 bases from J; bases unmatched to any gene: 2. Germline CDR1 is SGHTA and CDR2 is FQGTGA. The CDR3 sequence: CASSLDRAYEQYF. The CDR3 region has the DNA TGTGCCAGCAGCCTGGACAGGGCCTACGAGCAGTACTTC.

This clone was counted only a few times. CDR3 sequence: CASSLSKEAFF. The CDR3 coding sequence is TGTGCCAGCAGTTTAAGCAAAGAAGCTTTCTTT. The rearrangement joins TRBV12-3 or TRBV12-4 to TRBJ1-1; D is ambiguous. Trimming pared 2 bases from V and 8 bases from J, leaving 6 bases between. This CDR3 is built from 11 residues.

The gene calls are TRBV27 and TRBJ2-1; 8 bases are a match to TRBD1. CDR1 and CDR2 (germline): MNHEY, SMNVEV (reference sequence). V lost 3 bases, J lost 7 bases, and 5 bases stayed unmatched. The CDR3 is 14 residues long. The CDR3 DNA sequence: TGTGCCAGCAGTTTCGACAGGGGCGGGAATGAGCAGTTCTTC. Translating gives CASSFDRGGNEQFF.

The V call is TRBV11-1, the J call TRBJ2-7; no reliable D call. The CDR3 has 13 residues. Germline V gene lookup returns CDR1 SGHAT and CDR2 FQDESV (reference sequence). V was cut by 5 bases and J by 4 bases, with 12 bases left in between. CDR3 coding DNA: TGTGCCAGCAGCCCGTATAGTACGTACGAGCAGTACTTC. Translated, it gives CASSPYSTYEQYF.

The rearrangement links TRBV10-3 to TRBJ2-7; 12 bases map to TRBD2. This CDR3 spans 13 amino acids. Germline values: CDR1 ENHRY, CDR2 SYGVKD. With V trimmed by 6 bases and J by 3 bases, 0 bases remained unmatched. This CDR3 is CAIRLAGGYEQYF. CDR3 DNA sequence: TGTGCCATCAGACTAGCGGGAGGCTACGAGCAGTACTTC.

The genes are TRBV10-3 and TRBJ2-1, with D perhaps matching TRBD1 (6 bases). Germline V gene data show CDR1 as ENHRY and CDR2 as SYGVKD. Trimming shortened V by 1 base and J by 2 bases, and 12 bases separated the two germline ends. The CDR3 has 16 residues. The CDR3 sequence: CAISEWDIRPYNEQFF. DNA for the CDR3: TGTGCCATCAGTGAGTGGGACATAAGACCCTACAATGAGCAGTTCTTC.

J is TRBJ1-1 and V is TRBV28; tentative D call: TRBD1 (6 bases). V shed 2 bases and J shed 5 bases, with 12 bases lying between them. The CDR3 spans 14 residues. Germline CDR1 is MDHEN and CDR2 is SYDVKM. CDR3 DNA: TGTGCCAGCAGTTTACAACAGGGAGTGACTGAAGCTTTCTTT. As protein: CASSLQQGVTEAFF.

V and J are TRBV3-1 (or the pseudogene TRBV3-2) and TRBJ2-3; D not resolved. Trimming took off 4 bases at V and 4 bases at J, with 12 bases between the two ends. Germline CDR1 LGHDT, CDR2 YNNKEL (reference sequence). The CDR3 covers 14 residues. In DNA form, the CDR3 reads TGTGCCAGCAGCCTCCCCGGCGGAGCAGATACGCAGTATTTT. Translated: CASSLPGGADTQYF.

This clone was seen just once. The same CDR3 arises from other DNA sequences in this sample as well. This sequence joins TRBV14 and TRBJ1-1; maybe TRBD1 (5 bases). Trimming took 2 bases from V and 11 from J, leaving 9 bases between them. The CDR3 length is 11 residues. CDR1 is SGHDN, CDR2 FVKESK, per germline. CDR3 sequence reads: CASSQQGGAFF. The CDR3 DNA reads as TGTGCCAGCAGCCAACAGGGTGGCGCTTTCTTT.

This chain joins TRBV27 and TRBJ2-2, with D hard to call. This CDR3 has 15 amino acids. V was trimmed by 4 bases and J by 6 bases, leaving 15 bases between them. Germline V lookup: CDR1 MNHEY, CDR2 SMNVEV (reference sequence). CDR3 DNA sequence: TGTGCCAGCAGTTCATACTTAAGAACTTCCGGGGAGCTGTTTTTT. Amino acids: CASSSYLRTSGELFF.

V is TRBV28 and J is TRBJ2-5; D unclear. This CDR3 region has 12 residues. Germline CDR1 and CDR2: MDHEN and SYDVKM. Trimming cost V 4 bases and J 2 bases, with 5 bases left between them. The CDR3 sequence: CASSWAQETQYF. DNA of the CDR3: TGTGCCAGCAGTTGGGCTCAAGAGACCCAGTACTTC.